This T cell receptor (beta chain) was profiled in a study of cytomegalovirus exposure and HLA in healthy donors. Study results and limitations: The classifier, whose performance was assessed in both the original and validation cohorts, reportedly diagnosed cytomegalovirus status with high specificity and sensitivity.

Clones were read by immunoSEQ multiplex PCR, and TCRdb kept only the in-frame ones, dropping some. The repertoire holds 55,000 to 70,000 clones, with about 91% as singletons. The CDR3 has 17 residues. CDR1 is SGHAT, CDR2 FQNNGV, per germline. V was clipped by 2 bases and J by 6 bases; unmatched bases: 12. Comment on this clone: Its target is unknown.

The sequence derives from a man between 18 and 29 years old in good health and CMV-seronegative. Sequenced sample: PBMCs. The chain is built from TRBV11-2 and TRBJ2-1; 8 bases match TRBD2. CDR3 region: CASSLFQLREVSNEQFF. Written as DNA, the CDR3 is TGTGCCAGCAGCTTATTTCAATTGCGGGAGGTCTCCAATGAGCAGTTCTTC.